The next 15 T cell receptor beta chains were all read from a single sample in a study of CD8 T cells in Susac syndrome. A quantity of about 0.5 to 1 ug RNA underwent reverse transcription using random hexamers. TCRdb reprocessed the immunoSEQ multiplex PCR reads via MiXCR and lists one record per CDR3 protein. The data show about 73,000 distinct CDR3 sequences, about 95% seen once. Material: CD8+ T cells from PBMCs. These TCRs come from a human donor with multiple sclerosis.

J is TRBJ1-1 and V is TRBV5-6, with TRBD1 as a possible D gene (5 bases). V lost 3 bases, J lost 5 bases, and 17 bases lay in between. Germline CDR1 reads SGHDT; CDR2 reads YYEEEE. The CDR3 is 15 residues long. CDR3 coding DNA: TGTGCCAGCAGCTCCGGGGCAGGGACGGGGACTGAAGCTTTCTTT. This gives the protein CASSSGAGTGTEAFF.

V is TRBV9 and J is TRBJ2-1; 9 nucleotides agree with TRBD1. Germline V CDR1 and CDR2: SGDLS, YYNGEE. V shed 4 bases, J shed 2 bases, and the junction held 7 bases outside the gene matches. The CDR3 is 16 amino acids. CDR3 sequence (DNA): TGTGCCAGCAGCAGCCGGACAGGGGACGCCTACAATGAGCAGTTCTTC. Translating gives CASSSRTGDAYNEQFF.

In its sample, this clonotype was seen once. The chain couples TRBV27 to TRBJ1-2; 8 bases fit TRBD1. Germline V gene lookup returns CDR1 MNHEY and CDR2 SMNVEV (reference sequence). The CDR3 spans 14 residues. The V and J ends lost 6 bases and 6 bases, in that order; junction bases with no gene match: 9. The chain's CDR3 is CASRSQGAQHGYTF. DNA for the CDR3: TGTGCCAGCAGGTCCCAGGGGGCTCAACATGGCTACACCTTC.

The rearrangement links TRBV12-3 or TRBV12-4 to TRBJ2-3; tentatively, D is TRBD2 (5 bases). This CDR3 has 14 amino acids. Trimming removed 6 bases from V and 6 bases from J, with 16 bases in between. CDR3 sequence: CASSLTKREDTQYF. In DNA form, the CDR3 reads TGTGCCAGCAGCCTGACAAAGAGGGAGGATACGCAGTATTTT.

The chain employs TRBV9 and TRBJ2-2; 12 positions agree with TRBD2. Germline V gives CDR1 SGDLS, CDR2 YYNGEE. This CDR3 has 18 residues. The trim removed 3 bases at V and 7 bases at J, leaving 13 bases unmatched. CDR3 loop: CASSALPTSGGVGGELFF. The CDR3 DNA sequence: TGTGCCAGCAGCGCTTTACCGACTAGCGGGGGAGTTGGCGGGGAGCTGTTTTTT.

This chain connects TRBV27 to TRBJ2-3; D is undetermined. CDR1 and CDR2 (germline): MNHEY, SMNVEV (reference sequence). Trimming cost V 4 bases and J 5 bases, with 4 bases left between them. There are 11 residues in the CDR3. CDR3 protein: CASSYVDTQYF. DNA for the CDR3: TGTGCCAGCAGTTACGTAGATACGCAGTATTTT.

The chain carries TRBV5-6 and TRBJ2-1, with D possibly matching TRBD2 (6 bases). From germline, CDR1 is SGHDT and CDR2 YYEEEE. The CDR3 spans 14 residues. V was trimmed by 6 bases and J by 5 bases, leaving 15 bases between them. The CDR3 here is CASIPSGRDNEQFF. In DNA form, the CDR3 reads TGTGCCAGCATCCCTTCCGGGAGAGACAATGAGCAGTTCTTC.

In DNA, the CDR3 is TGCGCCAGCAGCCACAGTTTGCCAGGGGCGATGGGCAATGAGCAGTTCTTC. It encodes CASSHSLPGAMGNEQFF. This rearrangement joins TRBV4-1 to TRBJ2-1; D might be TRBD1 (6 bases). V was shortened by 3 bases and J by 6 bases, with 21 bases between the two germline ends. CDR1 is MGHRA, CDR2 YSYEKL, per germline. There are 17 residues in the CDR3.

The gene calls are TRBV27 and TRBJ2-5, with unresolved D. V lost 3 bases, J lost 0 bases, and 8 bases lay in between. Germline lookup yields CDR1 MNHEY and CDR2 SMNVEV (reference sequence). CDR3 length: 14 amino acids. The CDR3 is CASSFSPYQETQYF. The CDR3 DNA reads TGTGCCAGCAGTTTCTCTCCTTACCAAGAGACCCAGTACTTC.

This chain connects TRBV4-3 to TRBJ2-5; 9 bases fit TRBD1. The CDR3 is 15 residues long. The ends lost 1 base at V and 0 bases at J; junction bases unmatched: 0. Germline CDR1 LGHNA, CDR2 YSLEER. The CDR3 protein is CASSQGTGDQETQYF. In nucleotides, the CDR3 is TGCGCCAGCAGCCAAGGGACAGGGGACCAAGAGACCCAGTACTTC.

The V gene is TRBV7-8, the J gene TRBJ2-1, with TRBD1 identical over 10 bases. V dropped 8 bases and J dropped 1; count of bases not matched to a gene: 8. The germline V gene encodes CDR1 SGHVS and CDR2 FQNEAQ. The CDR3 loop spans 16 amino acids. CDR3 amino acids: CASGARQGASYNEQFF. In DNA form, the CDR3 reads TGTGCCAGCGGCGCACGACAGGGGGCTTCCTACAATGAGCAGTTCTTC.

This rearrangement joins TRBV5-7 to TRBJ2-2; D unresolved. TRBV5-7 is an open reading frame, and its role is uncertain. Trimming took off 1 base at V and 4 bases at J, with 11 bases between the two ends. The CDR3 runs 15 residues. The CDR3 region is CASSLLRASTGELFF. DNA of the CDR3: TGTGCCAGCAGCTTGCTAAGGGCGAGCACCGGGGAGCTGTTTTTT.

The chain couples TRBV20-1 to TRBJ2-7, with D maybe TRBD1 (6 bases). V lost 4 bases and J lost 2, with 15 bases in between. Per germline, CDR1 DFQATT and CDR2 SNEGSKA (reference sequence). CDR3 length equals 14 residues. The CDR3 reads CSATSGTPTYEQYF. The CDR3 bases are TGCAGTGCTACGTCCGGGACACCAACCTACGAGCAGTACTTC.

The chain's CDR3 is CASSLFRVPETQYF. CDR3 bases: TGCGCCAGCAGCTTGTTCCGTGTTCCGGAGACCCAGTACTTC. This rearrangement joins TRBV5-1 to TRBJ2-5; D is unresolved. V was clipped by 1 base and J by 5 bases, with 12 bases between them. This CDR3 has 14 amino acids. The germline gives CDR1 SGHRS, CDR2 YFSETQ.

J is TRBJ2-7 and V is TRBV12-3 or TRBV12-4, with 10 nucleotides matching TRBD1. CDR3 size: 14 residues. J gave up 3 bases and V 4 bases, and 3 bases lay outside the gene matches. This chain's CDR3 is CASSSGQGIYEQYF. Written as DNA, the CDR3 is TGTGCCAGCAGTTCGGGACAGGGGATCTACGAGCAGTACTTC.